The next 29 T cell receptor beta chains were all read from a single sample in a study of blood T cell repertoires in COVID-19. TCRdb's table, derived via immunoSEQ multiplex PCR, lists solely in-frame clones and lacks some. This table has some 190,000 clones, 75% to 85% appearing once. The material sequenced was peripheral blood. The receptors come from a woman between 35 and 50 years old with COVID-19, enrolled during active disease.

The rearrangement links TRBV28 to TRBJ2-7, with D possibly being TRBD1 (5 bases). Germline CDR1 MDHEN, CDR2 SYDVKM. The CDR3 spans 14 residues. V gave up 6 bases and J gave up 6 bases, with 18 bases separating them. The CDR3 sequence is CASRKRADSAEQYF. The DNA of the CDR3 is TGTGCCAGCAGGAAAAGAGCCGACAGTGCCGAGCAGTACTTC.

V gene TRBV21-1 combines with J gene TRBJ1-1; the D call in the table, TRBD1, was not verified against the DNA. TRBV21-1 is reported as a pseudogene. This CDR3 has 15 amino acids. The CDR3 sequence is CASRIRTGGKTEAFF. The DNA for the CDR3 is TGTGCCAGCCGAATTCGGACAGGAGGGAAAACTGAAGCTTTCTTT.

V and J are TRBV11-2 and TRBJ1-5, with TRBD1 matching over 7 bases. Germline lookup yields CDR1 SGHAT and CDR2 FQNNGV. This CDR3 is built from 14 residues. V shed 9 bases, J shed 6 bases, and the junction held 11 bases outside the gene matches. The CDR3 sequence: CASLTGHFGQPQHF. The DNA of the CDR3 is TGTGCCAGTTTGACAGGGCACTTTGGTCAGCCCCAGCATTTT.

The rearrangement joins TRBV7-6 to TRBJ2-3, with TRBD2 identical over 12 bases. CDR3 length: 17 residues. From germline, CDR1 is SGHVS and CDR2 FNYEAQ. After removal of 5 bases from V and 0 bases from J, the junction contained 6 bases not matched to a gene. CDR3 sequence: CASSQRTSGESTDTQYF. The DNA of the CDR3 is TGTGCCAGCAGCCAACGGACTAGCGGGGAAAGCACAGATACGCAGTATTTT.

This rearrangement joins TRBV5-1 to TRBJ2-1, with 12 bases fitting TRBD2. Germline loops: CDR1 SGHRS, CDR2 YFSETQ. After removal of 4 bases from V and 6 bases from J, the junction contained 5 bases not matched to a gene. The CDR3 has 15 residues. This CDR3 reads CASSVTSGSANEQFF. The CDR3 bases are TGCGCCAGCAGCGTGACTAGCGGGAGTGCCAATGAGCAGTTCTTC.

V is TRBV3-1 (or the pseudogene TRBV3-2) and J is TRBJ1-5; D not resolved. V was clipped by 0 bases and J by 0 bases, with 9 bases between them. The length of the CDR3 is 16 residues. Germline V gene sequence: CDR1 LGHDT, CDR2 YNNKEL (reference sequence). This CDR3 reads CASSQDSLNSNQPQHF. CDR3 bases: TGTGCCAGCAGCCAAGATTCCTTAAATAGCAATCAGCCCCAGCATTTT.

This clone was seen a few times. The chain couples TRBV9 to TRBJ1-4, with TRBD1 as a possible D gene (5 bases). The germline CDR1 and CDR2 sequences are SGDLS and YYNGEE. V dropped 0 bases and J dropped 8 bases, with 17 bases sitting between them. This CDR3 has 16 amino acids. For the CDR3, the DNA is TGTGCCAGCAGCGTAGAAGGAGAAGGGGCTTGGGAAAAACTGTTTTTT. Amino acid sequence: CASSVEGEGAWEKLFF.

With respect to this clone: Within the sample, other DNA sequences also encode this same CDR3. The chain is built from TRBV2 and TRBJ1-5; no reliable D call. This CDR3 region has 12 residues. The germline gives CDR1 SNHLY, CDR2 FYNNEI. Trimming shortened V by 11 bases and J by 0 bases, and 8 bases separated the two germline ends. The CDR3 DNA reads as TGTGCCTCTCGTTATAGCAATCAGCCCCAGCATTTT. This codes for CASRYSNQPQHF.

V usage is TRBV4-1 and J usage is TRBJ2-1, with unresolved D. Germline CDR1 reads MGHRA; CDR2 reads YSYEKL. V was pared by 5 bases and J by 7 bases, with 12 bases between. The CDR3 covers 13 residues. The CDR3 loop is CASSSTAENEQFF. The CDR3, as DNA: TGCGCCAGCAGCTCGACCGCGGAGAATGAGCAGTTCTTC.

The V call is TRBV14, the J call TRBJ1-1; D not certain. The CDR3 runs to 11 residues. V gave up 1 base and J gave up 11 bases, with 8 bases separating them. Germline assignment: CDR1 SGHDN and CDR2 FVKESK. The CDR3 protein is CASSQGPRAFF. CDR3 DNA: TGTGCCAGCAGCCAAGGCCCACGGGCTTTCTTT.

V is TRBV9 and J is TRBJ1-2; D might be TRBD1 (5 bases). Trimming took 3 bases from V and 0 from J, leaving 12 bases between them. Looked up from germline, CDR1 is SGDLS and CDR2 is YYNGEE. This CDR3 contains 15 residues. The CDR3 loop reads CASSAGAGTNYGYTF. The CDR3 DNA is TGTGCCAGCAGCGCTGGGGCGGGAACTAACTATGGCTACACCTTC.

This clone was seen a handful of times. V is TRBV7-9 and J is TRBJ2-2; 9 bases line up with TRBD2. With 5 bases clipped from V and 5 bases from J, the junction kept 6 bases outside the gene matches. The CDR3 loop spans 15 amino acids. Germline CDR1 is SEHNR and CDR2 is FQNEAQ (reference sequence). This CDR3 is CASSHPLAGTGELFF. The CDR3 coding sequence is TGTGCCAGCAGCCACCCACTAGCGGGTACCGGGGAGCTGTTTTTT.

The gene calls are TRBV5-6 and TRBJ2-3, with D perhaps TRBD2 (5 bases). The CDR3 covers 14 residues. Germline assignment: CDR1 SGHDT and CDR2 YYEEEE. V lost 3 bases and J 2 bases, leaving 10 bases between the germline ends. CDR3 coding DNA: TGTGCCAGCAGCTCCGGGATTAACACAGATACGCAGTATTTT. Its translation: CASSSGINTDTQYF.

This clone was counted once. The rearrangement joins TRBV28 to TRBJ2-5; D perhaps matches TRBD2 (6 bases). V was shortened by 5 bases and J by 3 bases, with 16 bases between the two germline ends. The CDR3 has 15 amino acids. CDR1 is MDHEN and CDR2 is SYDVKM in the germline V gene. DNA of the CDR3: TGTGCCAGCAGTCCCGGGTCCTCGGGGGAAGAGACCCAGTACTTC. Protein product: CASSPGSSGEETQYF.

The chain is built from TRBV4-1 and TRBJ1-4, with D tentatively TRBD1 (5 bases). The CDR3 consists of 15 residues. Germline V gene lookup returns CDR1 MGHRA and CDR2 YSYEKL. The V end was cut by 5 bases, the J end by 5 bases, with 15 bases between. CDR3 loop: CASSAGTGRNEKLFF. The CDR3 coding sequence is TGCGCCAGCAGCGCGGGAACAGGAAGGAATGAAAAACTGTTTTTT.

J is TRBJ2-1 and V is TRBV18; D gene ambiguous. Germline CDR1 reads KGHSH; CDR2 reads LQKENI. The CDR3 totals 14 residues. V lost 6 bases and J lost 10, with 19 bases in between. CDR3 bases: TGTGCCAGCTCTCCCCCGAAAGCCTTCCTCGAGCAGTTCTTC. Translation: CASSPPKAFLEQFF.

The chain links TRBV5-4 to TRBJ2-1; the match to TRBD2 covers 7 bases. CDR1 and CDR2 (germline): SGHNT, YYREEE (reference sequence). The CDR3 is made up of 15 amino acids. V trimming: 0 bases; J trimming: 7 bases; junction bases outside the gene matches: 7. CDR3 DNA: TGTGCCAGCAGCTTGGAGGCTAGCGGACTGAATGAGCAGTTCTTC. Protein: CASSLEASGLNEQFF.

The gene calls are TRBV7-2 and TRBJ2-7, with D perhaps TRBD2 (5 bases). The CDR3 is made up of 12 amino acids. V was trimmed by 2 bases and J by 12 bases, leaving 14 bases between them. In germline, CDR1 is SGHTA, CDR2 FQGNSA. The CDR3 DNA follows: TGTGCCAGCAGCTTAAGGGCGGGCCGGGTGTACTTC. Its translation is CASSLRAGRVYF.

The chain is built from TRBV10-2 and TRBJ2-7, with a possible D match to TRBD1 (6 bases). Germline CDR1 and CDR2: WSHSY and SAAADI. V shed 2 bases and J shed 7 bases, with 18 bases lying between them. The CDR3 is 15 residues long. CDR3 protein: CASSEVGAPAWEQYV. CDR3 DNA: TGCGCCAGCAGTGAGGTGGGGGCCCCGGCGTGGGAGCAGTACGTC.

The V and J genes are TRBV15 and TRBJ2-1; 7 nucleotides agree with TRBD2. V lost 8 bases to trimming and J lost 5 bases; unmatched junction nucleotides: 9. CDR3 length: 14 amino acids. Germline V gene data show CDR1 as LNHNV and CDR2 as YYDKDF (reference sequence). In nucleotides, the CDR3 is TGTGCCACCCGGGGGGAAAACACAGACAATGAGCAGTTCTTC. It encodes CATRGENTDNEQFF.

V is TRBV7-9 and J is TRBJ1-1, with D maybe TRBD1 (5 bases). Germline CDR1 is SEHNR and CDR2 is FQNEAQ (reference sequence). V was pared by 6 bases and J by 11 bases, with 16 bases between. The CDR3 has 12 amino acids. CDR3 bases: TGTGCCAGCAGTAACCTTAGGGGAAATGCTTTCTTT. It translates to CASSNLRGNAFF.

The chain couples TRBV9 to TRBJ2-1; 10 bases map to TRBD2. V shed 2 bases and J 8 bases; nucleotides not matched to a gene: 7. This CDR3 has 15 residues. Germline CDR1 SGDLS, CDR2 YYNGEE. In DNA form, the CDR3 reads TGTGCCAGCAGCGTCGCTAGCGGGAGTGGGTATGAGCAGTTCTTC. Amino acids: CASSVASGSGYEQFF.

The V call is TRBV11-3, the J call TRBJ2-2; D perhaps matches TRBD1 (7 bases). Germline V CDR1 and CDR2: SGHNT, YENEEA. The CDR3 has 15 residues. Trimming cost V 4 bases and J 2 bases, with 11 bases left between them. CDR3 region: CASSSGGGNTGELFF. Here the CDR3 DNA reads TGTGCCAGCAGCTCCGGAGGGGGCAACACCGGGGAGCTGTTTTTT.

This clone was found a few times. The chain uses TRBV30 and TRBJ2-1, with D possibly TRBD2 on 6 matching bases. Trimming shortened V by 4 bases and J by 6 bases, and 19 bases separated the two germline ends. This CDR3 comprises 15 residues. Germline-derived CDR1 and CDR2 are GTSNPN and SVGIG (reference sequence). The CDR3 nucleotides are TGTGCCTGGACGGGACTCCCGCAAAGGTCCAATGAGCAGTTCTTC. Protein: CAWTGLPQRSNEQFF.

The rearrangement uses TRBV10-3 and TRBJ2-3; TRBD1 matches 7 bases. Trimming at V came to 6 bases and at J to 2 bases, leaving 8 bases not matched to a gene. CDR1 is ENHRY and CDR2 is SYGVKD in the germline V gene. The CDR3 extends over 15 amino acids. The CDR3, as DNA: TGTGCCATCAGGGATCCGGGACAGAACACAGATACGCAGTATTTT. This codes for CAIRDPGQNTDTQYF.

There are a few counts of this clone. The CDR3 DNA is TGTGCCAGCAGTGGAGGCGGATGGTTCACCGGGGAGCTGTTTTTT. It encodes CASSGGGWFTGELFF. The chain carries TRBV2 and TRBJ2-2; D remains ambiguous. Germline assignment: CDR1 SNHLY and CDR2 FYNNEI. V was trimmed by 4 bases and J by 4 bases, leaving 13 bases between them. There are 15 residues in the CDR3.

The CDR3 nucleotides read TGTGCCAGCAGCGGACAGTTGGGGGCAGGGAATGAGCAGTTCTTC. This sequence encodes CASSGQLGAGNEQFF. This chain joins TRBV5-4 and TRBJ2-1; D is possibly TRBD1 (6 bases). CDR1 and CDR2 (germline): SGHNT, YYREEE (reference sequence). The germline V and J ends were trimmed by 4 bases and 7 bases, with 18 bases remaining between them. The CDR3 covers 15 residues.

The V and J genes are TRBV27 and TRBJ2-7; no clear D gene. From germline, CDR1 is MNHEY and CDR2 SMNVEV (reference sequence). The CDR3 contains 13 residues. Deletions cut 3 bases from V and 7 bases from J, with 13 bases between. Here the CDR3 DNA reads TGTGCCAGCAGTTTTGGTGGTGAGGCGGAGCAGTACTTC. It encodes CASSFGGEAEQYF.

Here the CDR3 reads CASSFLWGTNNEQFF. As DNA, the CDR3 is TGTGCCAGCAGTTTCCTCTGGGGGACTAACAATGAGCAGTTCTTC. This rearrangement joins TRBV27 to TRBJ2-1; TRBD2 matches 7 bases. The V gene end was trimmed by 3 bases and the J gene end by 5 bases; junction bases not matched to a gene: 7. There are 15 residues in the CDR3. Germline V gene lookup returns CDR1 MNHEY and CDR2 SMNVEV (reference sequence).